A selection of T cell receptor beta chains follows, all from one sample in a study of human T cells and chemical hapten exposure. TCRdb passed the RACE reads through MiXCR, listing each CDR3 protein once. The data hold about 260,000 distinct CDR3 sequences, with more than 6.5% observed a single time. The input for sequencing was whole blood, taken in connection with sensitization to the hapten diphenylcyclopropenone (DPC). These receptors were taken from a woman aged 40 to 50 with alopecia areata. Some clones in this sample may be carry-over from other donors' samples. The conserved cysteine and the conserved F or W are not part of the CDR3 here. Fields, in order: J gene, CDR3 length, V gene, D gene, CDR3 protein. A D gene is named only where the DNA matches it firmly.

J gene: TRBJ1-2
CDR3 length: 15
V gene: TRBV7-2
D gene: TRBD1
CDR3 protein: ASNDYAIRTGASGYT

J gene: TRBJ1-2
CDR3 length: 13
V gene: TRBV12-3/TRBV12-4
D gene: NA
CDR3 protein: ASSLQGTVGDGYT

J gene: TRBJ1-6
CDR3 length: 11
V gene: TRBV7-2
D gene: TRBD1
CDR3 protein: ASSSGQVSTLH

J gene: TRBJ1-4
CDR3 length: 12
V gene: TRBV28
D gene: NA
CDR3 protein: ASSSPGRDEKLF

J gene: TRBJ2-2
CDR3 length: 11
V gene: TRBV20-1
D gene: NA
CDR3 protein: SGGQSNTGELF

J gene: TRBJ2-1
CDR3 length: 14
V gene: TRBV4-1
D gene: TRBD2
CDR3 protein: ASSQAASGGYNEQF

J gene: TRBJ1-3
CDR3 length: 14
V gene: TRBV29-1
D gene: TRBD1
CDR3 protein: SVLRTGRSSGNTIY

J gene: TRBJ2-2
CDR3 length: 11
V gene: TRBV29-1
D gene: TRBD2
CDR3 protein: SGSAGVSGELF

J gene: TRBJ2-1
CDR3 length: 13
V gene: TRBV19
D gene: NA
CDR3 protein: ASSFRDSFYNEQF

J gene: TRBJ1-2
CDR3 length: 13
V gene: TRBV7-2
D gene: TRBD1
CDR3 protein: ASSSPDRGRHGYT

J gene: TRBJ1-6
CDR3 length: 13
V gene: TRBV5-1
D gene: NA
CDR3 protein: ASRPTSGANSPLH

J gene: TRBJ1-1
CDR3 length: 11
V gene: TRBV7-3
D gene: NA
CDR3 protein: ASSLSGTAEAF

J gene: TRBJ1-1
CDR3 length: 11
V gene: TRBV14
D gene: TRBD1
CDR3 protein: ASSTRDRSEAF

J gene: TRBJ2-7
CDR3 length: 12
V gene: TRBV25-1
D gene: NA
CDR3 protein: ASSVEVGTYEQY

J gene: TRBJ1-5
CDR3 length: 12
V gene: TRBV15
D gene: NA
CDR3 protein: ATSRDPSNQPQH

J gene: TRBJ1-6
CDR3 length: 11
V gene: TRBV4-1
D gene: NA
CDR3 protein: ASSYAYNSPLH

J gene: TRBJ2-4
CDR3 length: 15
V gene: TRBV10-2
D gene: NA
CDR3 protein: ASSEVGPLTTKNIQY

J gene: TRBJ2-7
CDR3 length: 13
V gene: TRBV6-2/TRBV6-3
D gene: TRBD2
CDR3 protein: ASSTPGLGSYEQY

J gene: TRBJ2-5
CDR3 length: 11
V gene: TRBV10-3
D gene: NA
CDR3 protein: AISASLRETQY

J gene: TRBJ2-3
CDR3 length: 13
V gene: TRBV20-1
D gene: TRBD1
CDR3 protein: SASYRGQFTDTQY

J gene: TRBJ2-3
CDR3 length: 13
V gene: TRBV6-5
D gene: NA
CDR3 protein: ASRTSLGLTDTQY

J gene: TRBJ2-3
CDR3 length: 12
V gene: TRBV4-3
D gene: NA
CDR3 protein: ASSQDVRTDTQY

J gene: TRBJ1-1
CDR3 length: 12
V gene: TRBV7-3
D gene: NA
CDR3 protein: ASSPGRGRSGAF

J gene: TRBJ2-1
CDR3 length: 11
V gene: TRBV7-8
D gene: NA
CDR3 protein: ASSPVVVYEQF

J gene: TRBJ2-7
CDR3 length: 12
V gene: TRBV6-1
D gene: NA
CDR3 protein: ASSELQVSSEQY

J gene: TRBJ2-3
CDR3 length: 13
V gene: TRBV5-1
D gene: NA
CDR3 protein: ASSLDGTRADTQY

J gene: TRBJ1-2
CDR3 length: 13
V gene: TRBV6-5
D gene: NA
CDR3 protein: ASSYSPGGFRGYT

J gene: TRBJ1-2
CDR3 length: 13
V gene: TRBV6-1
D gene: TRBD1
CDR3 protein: ASKTNRGTAYGYT

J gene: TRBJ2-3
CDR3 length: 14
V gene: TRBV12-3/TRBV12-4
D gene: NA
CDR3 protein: ASSSQGAVDTDTQY

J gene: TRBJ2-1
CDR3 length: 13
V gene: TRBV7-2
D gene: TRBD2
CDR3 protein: ASSPGLAEGDEQF

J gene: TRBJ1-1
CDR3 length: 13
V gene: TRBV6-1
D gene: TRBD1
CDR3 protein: ASRGTGGLNTEAF

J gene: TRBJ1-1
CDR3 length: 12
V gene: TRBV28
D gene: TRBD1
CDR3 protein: ASIPGQGASEAF

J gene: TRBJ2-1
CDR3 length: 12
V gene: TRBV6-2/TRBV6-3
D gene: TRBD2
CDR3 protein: ASGREGPTNEQF

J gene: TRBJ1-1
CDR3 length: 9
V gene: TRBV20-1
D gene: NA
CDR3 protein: SAKTGSPAF

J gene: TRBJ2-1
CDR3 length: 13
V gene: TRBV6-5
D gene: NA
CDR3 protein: ATSLGVSSYNEQF

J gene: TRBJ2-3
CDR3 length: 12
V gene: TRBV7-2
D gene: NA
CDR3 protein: ASSLHRVVDTQY

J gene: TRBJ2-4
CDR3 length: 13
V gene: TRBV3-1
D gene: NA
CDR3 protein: ASSRGLLAKNIQY

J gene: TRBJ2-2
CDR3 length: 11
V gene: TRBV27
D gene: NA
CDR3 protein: ASSPSGGGELF

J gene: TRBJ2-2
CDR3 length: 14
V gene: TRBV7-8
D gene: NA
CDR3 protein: ASSTPDTPNTGELF

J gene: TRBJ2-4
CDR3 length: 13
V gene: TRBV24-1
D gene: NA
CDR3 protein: ATSDSGQLGNIQY

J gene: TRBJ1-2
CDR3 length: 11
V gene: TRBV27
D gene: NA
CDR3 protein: ASSPSWGAGYT